These T cell receptor beta chains were read from a single sample in a study of OX40 agonist ivuxolimab in advanced cancers. Libraries were prepared by immunoSEQ multiplex PCR; TCRdb keeps only in-frame clonotypes and omits some of them. The table has about 83,000 clones, 85% seen once; the top ten hold 0.55% to 0.7%. Material: CD4+ or CD8+ T cells sorted from blood, obtained in a trial of the OX40 agonist ivuxolimab. These receptors all stem from an adult with an advanced solid tumor such as melanoma, head and neck, liver or kidney cancer. The CDR3 runs from the conserved cysteine through the conserved F or W. The order of the fields is V gene, CDR3 length, D gene, J gene, clone size, CDR3 DNA, CDR3 protein. D genes are given only for firm matches. Only some rows state a clone size, as once, few, many or a class for expanded clones.

>TRBV6-1|17|-|TRBJ1-2|-
TGTGCCAGCAGTGAAGCAAGGGGAACAGGGCCTAACTATGGCTACACCTTC
CASSEARGTGPNYGYTF
>TRBV6-5|15|-|TRBJ1-1|-
TGTGCCAGCAGCCTAACCTTGAATCGGAACACTGAAGCTTTCTTT
CASSLTLNRNTEAFF
>TRBV18|11|-|TRBJ1-1|-
TGTGCCAGCTCACTCGAAACTGAAGCTTTCTTT
CASSLETEAFF
>TRBV10-2|13|-|TRBJ2-1|few
TGCGCCAGCGGGGTGGAGTCCTACAATGAGCAGTTCTTC
CASGVESYNEQFF
>TRBV23-1|11|-|TRBJ1-2|few
TGCGCCAGCAGTCAATCAGGGGGCTACACCTTC
CASSQSGGYTF
>TRBV7-2|17|TRBD2|TRBJ2-1|-
TGTGCCAGCAGTGGCCCCGCGGGACTAGCGGGGGGCAATGAGCAGTTCTTC
CASSGPAGLAGGNEQFF
>TRBV4-2|16|TRBD1|TRBJ1-5|-
TGTGCCAGCAGCCAAGGGGCTACAGGGGACCATCAGCCCCAGCATTTT
CASSQGATGDHQPQHF
>TRBV10-3|14|-|TRBJ2-3|-
TGTGCCATCAGTGGGGTAACTAGCACAGATACGCAGTATTTT
CAISGVTSTDTQYF
>TRBV5-4|18|TRBD1|TRBJ1-3|-
TGTGCCAGCAGCGGGGGACAGGGGCGCGGAATGTCTGGAAACACCATATATTTT
CASSGGQGRGMSGNTIYF
>TRBV18|11|-|TRBJ2-7|once
TGTGCCAGCTCGCTGGAGGGAGAGCAGTACTTC
CASSLEGEQYF
>TRBV13|11|-|TRBJ1-1|-
TGTGCCAGCAGCCGGACCACTGAAGCTTTCTTT
CASSRTTEAFF
>TRBV2|13|-|TRBJ2-5|-
TGTGCCAGCAGTGAAGTGGAGGGGGAGACCCAGTACTTC
CASSEVEGETQYF
>TRBV5-6|11|-|TRBJ2-7|-
TGTGCCAGCAGCCTGCAGTACGAGCAGTACTTC
CASSLQYEQYF
>TRBV14|17|-|TRBJ2-1|-
TGTGCCAGCAGCCAAGAAGGGTCCGGTAGAATCCCAAATGAGCAGTTCTTC
CASSQEGSGRIPNEQFF
>TRBV14|16|TRBD1|TRBJ2-3|-
TGTGCCAGCAGCCAGCTAGGGACAGGACTCACAGATACGCAGTATTTT
CASSQLGTGLTDTQYF
>TRBV7-2|17|TRBD2|TRBJ2-3|-
TGTGCCAGCAGCTTAAATCCTAGCGGGGGCATCATGAATACGCAGTATTTT
CASSLNPSGGIMNTQYF
>TRBV7-2|13|-|TRBJ1-5|-
TGTGCCAGCAGCTCCGGGCCAGGCCAGCCCCAGCATTTT
CASSSGPGQPQHF